Listed below are T cell receptor beta chains from one sample, sequenced in a study of cytotoxic CD8 clonotypes in ibrutinib-treated CLL. Generated by immunoSEQ multiplex PCR, the TCRdb table keeps only in-frame clones and is missing some. The table shows roughly 97,000 clones, with around 80% occurring only once. The sequenced sample was PBMCs, obtained after 12 months of ibrutinib treatment. Every receptor here comes from a human donor with chronic lymphocytic leukemia. The CDR3 runs from the conserved cysteine through the conserved F or W. The D gene is left open where the match is weak. Not every row has a clone size; where given, it reads once, few, many or a size class.

clone_size: NA; j_call: TRBJ2-1; d_call: NA; v_call: TRBV6-1; cdr3_aa: CASSLGPFPYNEQFF; cdr3_nt: TGTGCCAGCAGCCTGGGCCCTTTCCCCTACAATGAGCAGTTCTTC
clone_size: NA; j_call: TRBJ1-3; d_call: NA; v_call: TRBV10-2; cdr3_aa: CASSESTRGSGNTIYF; cdr3_nt: TGCGCCAGCAGTGAGTCGACTCGAGGGTCTGGAAACACCATATATTTT
clone_size: NA; j_call: TRBJ2-2; d_call: NA; v_call: TRBV19; cdr3_aa: CASSMGRNTGELFF; cdr3_nt: TGTGCCAGTAGTATGGGCAGGAACACCGGGGAGCTGTTTTTT
clone_size: NA; j_call: TRBJ1-3; d_call: NA; v_call: TRBV28; cdr3_aa: CASSPAWYTIYF; cdr3_nt: TGTGCCAGCAGTCCAGCGTGGTACACCATATATTTT
clone_size: NA; j_call: TRBJ1-5; d_call: NA; v_call: TRBV9; cdr3_aa: CASSVGDTYQPQHF; cdr3_nt: TGTGCCAGCAGCGTAGGTGACACCTATCAGCCCCAGCATTTT
clone_size: NA; j_call: TRBJ1-1; d_call: TRBD1; v_call: TRBV18; cdr3_aa: CASSPYQGDTEAFF; cdr3_nt: TGTGCCAGCTCACCATACCAGGGGGACACTGAAGCTTTCTTT
clone_size: NA; j_call: TRBJ2-2; d_call: NA; v_call: TRBV10-3; cdr3_aa: CAISENREDTGELFF; cdr3_nt: TGTGCCATCAGTGAAAACAGGGAGGACACCGGGGAGCTGTTTTTT
clone_size: NA; j_call: TRBJ1-2; d_call: TRBD1; v_call: TRBV2; cdr3_aa: CASTKDRGGYTF; cdr3_nt: TGTGCCAGCACCAAGGACAGGGGTGGCTACACCTTC
clone_size: NA; j_call: TRBJ2-1; d_call: NA; v_call: TRBV4-3; cdr3_aa: CASSQPGHTYNEQFF; cdr3_nt: TGCGCCAGCAGCCAGCCGGGACACACCTACAATGAGCAGTTCTTC
clone_size: NA; j_call: TRBJ2-7; d_call: NA; v_call: TRBV29-1; cdr3_aa: CSVLRVSRGEQYF; cdr3_nt: TGCAGCGTTCTAAGGGTGTCGAGGGGCGAGCAGTACTTC
clone_size: NA; j_call: TRBJ1-6; d_call: TRBD1; v_call: TRBV5-1; cdr3_aa: CASSWTDRENSPLHF; cdr3_nt: TGCGCCAGCAGCTGGACCGACAGGGAAAATTCACCCCTCCACTTT
clone_size: NA; j_call: TRBJ1-2; d_call: NA; v_call: TRBV5-6; cdr3_aa: CASLLLRGAFNYGYTF; cdr3_nt: TGTGCCAGCCTACTTTTAAGGGGGGCGTTTAACTATGGCTACACCTTC
clone_size: NA; j_call: TRBJ2-5; d_call: NA; v_call: TRBV6-5; cdr3_aa: CASPRRGQGETQYF; cdr3_nt: TGTGCCAGCCCAAGGCGGGGGCAGGGGGAGACCCAGTACTTC
clone_size: NA; j_call: TRBJ1-4; d_call: NA; v_call: TRBV30; cdr3_aa: CAWAARTDEKLFF; cdr3_nt: TGTGCCTGGGCCGCAAGGACAGATGAAAAACTGTTTTTT
clone_size: few; j_call: TRBJ1-2; d_call: NA; v_call: TRBV6-1; cdr3_aa: CASRLIRANGYTF; cdr3_nt: TGTGCCAGCAGACTTATTAGGGCGAATGGCTACACCTTC
clone_size: NA; j_call: TRBJ2-7; d_call: NA; v_call: TRBV19; cdr3_aa: CASSMGHSSSRGRYEQYF; cdr3_nt: TGTGCCAGTAGTATGGGACACTCGAGTTCACGAGGCCGCTACGAGCAGTACTTC